The source of this T cell receptor beta chain is a study of T cell responses to AZD1222 COVID-19 vaccine. The table came from immunoSEQ multiplex PCR; TCRdb's copy has only in-frame clones and leaves some out. The top ten hold under 8% of the sample, which has approximately 60,000 clones, roughly 84% seen once. V was cut by 0 bases and J by 1 base, with 11 bases left in between. The length of the CDR3 is 16 residues. From germline, CDR1 is SGDLS and CDR2 YYNGEE. This clonotype was obtained from an adult in good health. The material was peripheral blood, obtained on day 0 of AZD1222 vaccination. This chain links TRBV9 with TRBJ1-5, with D perhaps TRBD1 (6 bases). The CDR3 DNA is TGTGCCAGCAGCGTAGATGGGGGGCCGAGCAATCAGCCCCAGCATTTT. Its translation: CASSVDGGPSNQPQHF.